This entry features one T cell receptor beta chain sequence. Methods used by the authors: Researchers report that nucleated cell counts were estimated from reference gene primer amplification. Assay used: immunoSEQ multiplex PCR; TCRdb lists only in-frame clones, some missing. V, J and clone size were drawn from that table, and D and trimming were deduced from the DNA. The table has 190,000 or so clones, about four fifths seen once. This specimen comes from a study of blood T cell repertoires in COVID-19. This clonotype was obtained from a man aged 40-49 years who had recovered from COVID-19. The sample was PBMCs or T cells enriched from blood (not recorded which).

CDR3 sequence (DNA): TGCGCCAGCAGCCAAGTATGGGGGACAGGGGATTCACCCCTCCACTTT. Amino acid sequence: CASSQVWGTGDSPLHF. The chain recombines TRBV4-3 with TRBJ1-6; TRBD1 matches at 10 bases. Germline V gives CDR1 LGHNA, CDR2 YSLEER. V gave up 1 base and J gave up 8 bases; unmatched junction bases: 5. This CDR3 is 16 amino acids long.